The TCR beta chain under discussion was sequenced for a study of CXCR3-negative and CXCR3-positive naive CD8 T cells. Overall study results and limits: TRB CDR3 hydrophobicity was greater in CXCR3-positive naive cells than in CXCR3-negative naive cells.

The CDR3 has 15 amino acids. The germline V gene has CDR1 MNHEY and CDR2 SVGEGT. A word on this clonotype: What it binds is not known.

All TRB cDNA libraries came from 5' RACE performed with UMI labels. TCRdb re-called the 5' RACE reads and gives one entry per CDR3 protein, without DNA. The repertoire table contains 85,000 to 130,000 distinct CDR3 sequences. This receptor was obtained from a human donor in good health. Some clones in this sample may be carry-over from other donors' samples. This chain joins TRBV6-2 or TRBV6-3 and TRBJ2-7; TCRdb outputs TRBD1, but without DNA this stays unchecked. Material for sequencing was naive CXCR3+ CD8+ T cells from blood. Subset specified: CD45RO-CCR7+CD27+CD95- naive CD8+ T cells expressing CXCR3 (TNR3+). This chain's CDR3 is CASRRNRDTAFEQYF.